This T cell receptor beta chain stems from a study of cytomegalovirus exposure and HLA in healthy donors. This clone turned up a few times. Data came from immunoSEQ multiplex PCR; TCRdb stores just in-frame clones and leaves some out. The sample has a few hundred thousand clones; nearly 90% are singletons. In germline, CDR1 is SEHNR, CDR2 FQNEAQ (reference sequence). Trimming took 1 base from V and 8 from J, leaving 6 bases between them. The CDR3 is made up of 13 amino acids. The receptor's source is a man aged 25-45 years in good health and CMV-seronegative. Specimen: PBMCs. This rearrangement joins TRBV7-9 to TRBJ1-6; D is undetermined. In nucleotides, the CDR3 is TGTGCCAGCAGCTTAGGGCAAGATTCACCCCTCCACTTT. This codes for CASSLGQDSPLHF.